Detailed here is one T cell receptor beta chain. This sample was included in a study of T cell responses to AZD1222 COVID-19 vaccine. The method was immunoSEQ multiplex PCR; TCRdb's version includes in-frame clones alone and lacks a portion of them. Of some 190,000 clones in the sample, around nine tenths are singletons; the top ten hold 1.5% to 2%. Trimming removed 2 bases from V and 5 bases from J; junction bases left unmatched: 6. The V gene's germline CDR1 is SGDLS and CDR2 YYNGEE. The CDR3 extends over 16 amino acids. The sample in question was peripheral blood, obtained 28 days after the second AZD1222 dose. This TCR came from an adult who received the AZD1222 COVID-19 vaccine. This rearrangement joins TRBV9 to TRBJ1-3; 11 bases agree with TRBD1. CDR3 sequence: CASSVGQGASRNTIYF. CDR3 DNA: TGTGCCAGCAGCGTCGGACAGGGGGCTAGTAGAAACACCATATATTTT.